This T cell receptor beta chain was captured by sequencing in a study of T cell repertoires in cytomegalovirus infection. Study in general: Well-studied HLA-B-restricted CMV epitopes were used in the study alongside recently identified HLA-C-restricted ones. Public TCR beta signatures provided an indication of both CMV infection and a matching HLA type. Whole-study findings and limits: CMV-specific TCR beta clonotypes restricted by HLA-C dominated the ex vivo response.

TCRdb itself ran the reads through MiXCR, one entry per CDR3 protein. The sample contains about 830,000 distinct CDR3 sequences, 30% to 35% of which appear only once. In this sample, this clonotype turned up a few times. The target antigen is unknown. The sample here was cultured CD8+ T cells from PBMCs, taken from culture after CMV antigen stimulation. This TCR derives from a human donor in good health (CMV status not recorded). Some clones in this sample may be carry-over from other donors' samples.

The CDR3 sequence is CASTNPARGETQYF. Here the CDR3 DNA reads TGTGCCAGCACTAATCCAGCTAGGGGGGAGACCCAGTACTTC. This chain links TRBV6-1 with TRBJ2-5, with D maybe TRBD1 (6 bases). The CDR3 covers 14 residues. Germline CDR1 MNHNS, CDR2 SASEGT. V was shortened by 7 bases and J by 5 bases, with 17 bases between the two germline ends.